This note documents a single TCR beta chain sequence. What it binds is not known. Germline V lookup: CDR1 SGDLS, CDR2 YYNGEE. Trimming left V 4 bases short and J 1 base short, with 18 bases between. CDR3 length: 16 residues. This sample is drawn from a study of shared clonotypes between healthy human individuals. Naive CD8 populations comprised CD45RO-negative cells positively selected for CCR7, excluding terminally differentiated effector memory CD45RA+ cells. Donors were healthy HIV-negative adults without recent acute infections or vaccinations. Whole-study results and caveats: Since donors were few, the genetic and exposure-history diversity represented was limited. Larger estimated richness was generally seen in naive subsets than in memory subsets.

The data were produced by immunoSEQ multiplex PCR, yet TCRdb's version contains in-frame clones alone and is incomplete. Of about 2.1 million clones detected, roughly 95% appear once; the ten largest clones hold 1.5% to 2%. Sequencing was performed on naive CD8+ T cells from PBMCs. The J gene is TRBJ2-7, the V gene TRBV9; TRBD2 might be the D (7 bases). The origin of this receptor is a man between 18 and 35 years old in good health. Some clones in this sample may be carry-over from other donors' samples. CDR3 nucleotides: TGTGCCAGCAGCCAGGGGTTAGAGGGAGGGTCCTACGAGCAGTACTTC. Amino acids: CASSQGLEGGSYEQYF.